The clone carrying this TCR beta chain was counted ten times or more. The sample originates from a study of blood T cells in healthy people across ages. This CDR3 is built from 13 residues. V was cut by 6 bases and J by 4 bases, with 11 bases left in between. A second PCR of about 7 to 12 cycles used a sample-barcoded 5' primer and a J-beta primer mix. TCRdb passed the 5' RACE reads through MiXCR, listing each CDR3 protein once. The data show roughly 680,000 distinct CDR3 sequences, roughly half seen once. V usage is TRBV12-3 or TRBV12-4 and J usage is TRBJ2-3; D is perhaps TRBD1 (5 bases). The receptor comes from a woman older than 75 in good health. Sequences were obtained from blood. DNA for the CDR3: TGTGCCAGCAGCCAGCAGGGTCCAGATACGCAGTATTTT. This codes for CASSQQGPDTQYF.